Here is one T cell receptor (beta chain) with its context. What it binds is not known. The PCR made use of 60 Vbeta and 13 Jbeta primers. TCRdb's copy holds only in-frame clones and misses some; the assay was immunoSEQ multiplex PCR. The data hold 100,000 or so clones, with about three quarters observed a single time. The sample originates from a study of cytomegalovirus exposure and HLA in healthy donors. Findings and limits, study-wide: Fewer N-insertions (relative to the roughly 660-donor mean) were reportedly seen in an Asian-associated ancestry cluster in a later analysis. CMV serostatus was the sole immune exposure information available. Across donors, presence/absence analyses took sequencing depth to be roughly uniform.

The V end was cut by 3 bases, the J end by 1 base, with 9 bases between. CDR1 and CDR2 (germline): KGHSH, LQKENI. CDR3 length equals 14 residues. The material sequenced was PBMCs. The V and J genes are TRBV18 and TRBJ1-1; no definite D call. The receptor comes from a male donor in good health and CMV-seropositive. The CDR3 DNA reads as TGTGCCAGCTCACCGGCCCCGGGGAACACTGAAGCTTTCTTT. Its translation is CASSPAPGNTEAFF.